This TCR beta chain appears in the sequencing data of a study of blood T cells in healthy people across ages (dated by TCRdb to the mid-2010s). About the full investigation: Template switching captured roughly one uniquely barcoded TCR beta cDNA molecule per two T cells in model experiments. The study measured age-related changes in TCR beta repertoire diversity using deep sequencing normalized with unique cDNA molecular identifiers. The donors were split into four age groups: young (average 16 years), middle-aged (roughly 42), aged (more than 55) and long-lived (about 82). Using the same blood draw, the study looked at two additional independent replicas of 1 million unique cDNA reads for two donors, one aged 18 to 29 and the other aged 80 or older.

Its CDR3 holds 16 amino acids, cysteine through phenylalanine. Only the CDR3 portion is preserved as DNA: 48 bases, with reading frame beginning at the first base. As encoded in the germline V gene, CDR1 is SQVTM while CDR2 is ANQGSEA. V is trimmed back by 0 bases and J by 7 bases, and the junction contains 13 bases that no gene match accounts for. Overall results and qualifications from the work: Estimates of total diversity from one million sequenced T cells were regarded as lower bounds and underestimates. Observed TCR beta diversity correlated strongly with the percentage of naive T cells measured by flow cytometry. Conclusive comparison of naive and antigen-experienced compartments was prevented by the profiling of bulk unsorted PBMCs. Because the CMV infection status of the donors was unknown, age-related changes in expanded clonotypes may potentially have been confounded. Compared with the aged group, more naive CD4+ T cells, fewer expanded clones and increased TCR diversity were shown by the long-lived group, suggesting age selection. As age increased, observed TCR beta diversity per million T cells dropped in a roughly linear way, and a significant reduction was already evident by age 40.

Donors were 35 to 40 systemically healthy Caucasian individuals from Russia aged roughly 6 to 90 years. Ten milliliters of peripheral blood were drawn from each donor into EDTA-treated Vacutainer tubes. PBMCs were isolated by Ficoll-Paque density-gradient centrifugation, with at least 6 million obtained per sample. Trizol reagent was used to extract total RNA from the PBMCs, yielding at least 5 micrograms per sample. For every donor, an aliquot of PBMCs went through flow cytometry to measure the percentages of naive CD45RAhigh/CD27high T cells. Only one count was recorded for this clonotype. Its antigen is still unknown. Base qualities are missing; no much larger clone stands one base away. Libraries came from 5' RACE. TCRdb names Illumina HiSeq 2500 as the instrument used. A second PCR of about 6 to 11 cycles was performed with a sample-barcoded 5' primer and a J-beta primer mix. A unique molecular identifier was introduced onto each TCR beta cDNA molecule by a template-switch 5' adaptor carrying 12 random nucleotides. At least 2.5 million CDR3-containing paired-end reads were obtained from each sample. First-strand cDNA was synthesized from all RNA with the Mint cDNA synthesis kit, primed by a TRBC-specific oligonucleotide. Following uracil-DNA glycosylase treatment, all cDNA underwent a first 18-cycle PCR with the universal primers M1SS and BC2_uni_R. Per the authors' processing: For normalization, 1 million high-quality reads, each with a distinct molecular identifier, were randomly selected from each sample. Instead of being binned into consensus sequences, reads with shared molecular identifiers were discarded. MiTCR, set to a Q25 quality threshold and the strictest error-elimination algorithm, was used for CDR3 identification, clonotype clustering and error correction. A nonparametric unseen species model using Euler transformation provided a lower-bound estimate of total TCR beta diversity. TCRdb cleaned the public reads at Q25 with fastp, built clones with MiXCR and kept in-frame beta chains. A single entry per CDR3 protein holds the most common genes and DNA from its merged rows. TCRdb, rather than the study authors, made the V and J calls. The sample table holds around 1,000,000 distinct CDR3 sequences, of which around 27% were seen once. Clones ranked in the top ten supply approximately 0.71% of the sample.

The same sample was also used in a study of T cells of mothers and their children. As described in the second report: The donors were nine systemically healthy Caucasian individuals, made up of three mothers and their six children. cDNA synthesis used all of the extracted RNA, with roughly 1.5 ug of RNA in each 15 ul reaction. In the second PCR, the M1S primer added sample barcodes and 2-4 random nucleotides. Over 8 million TCR beta CDR3 reads came from each mother, compared with around 3 million reads from each child. Thymic selection similarly shapes TCR recombination output in related and unrelated pairs, with minor effect from inherited differences. Normalized repertoire overlap was always slightly but never significantly higher in related than unrelated mother-child pairs. Persistent microchimeric T cell clones were not detected, at a sensitivity of 85 to 100 clones per million clonotypes. The study used deep NGS to compare TCR beta repertoires of mothers and children, seeking features distinguishing related mother-child pairs from unrelated individuals. Mothers averaged roughly 36 +/- 4 years of age and children averaged roughly 11 +/- 4 years. After adapter ligation was performed with NEBNext reagents, the libraries were sequenced on an Illumina HiSeq 2000 with 100+100 nt paired-end reads. To prevent cross-contamination, the mother and child libraries were prepared one month apart and sequenced in separate runs. Each donor had between roughly 500,000 and 2,200,000 distinct TCR beta clonotypes identified. Naive TCR beta clonotypes were estimated from low-frequency clonotypes matched to each donor's FACS-determined naive share, without sorting.

The chain joins TRBV29-1 to TRBJ1-2, and TRBD1 matches 8 of the central bases. Material: blood. The origin of this receptor is a girl aged 2 to 10 in good health. The CDR3 region reads CSVEDFQGASFRGYTF. The sequence in DNA is TGCAGCGTTGAAGATTTTCAGGGGGCAAGTTTCCGTGGCTACACCTTC.